Listed below are T cell receptor beta chains from one sample, sequenced in a study of blood T cell repertoires in COVID-19. Assay: immunoSEQ multiplex PCR; the TCRdb copy retains only in-frame clones and omits some. The data contain about 80,000 clones, roughly 80% of them singletons. The specimen was peripheral blood. Source of these receptors: a woman aged 70 to 79 with acute or convalescent COVID-19. CDR3s include the opening cysteine and the closing phenylalanine or tryptophan. D genes are given only for firm matches. Clone size is not always given. Where it is, it says once, few, many or a class for expanded clones.

size,D,V,J,DNA,CDR3
-,-,TRBV5-1,TRBJ1-6,TGCGCCAGCAGCTTTAAACCGGGAGATAATTCACCCCTCCACTTT,CASSFKPGDNSPLHF
-,-,TRBV2,TRBJ2-1,TGTGCCAGCATTGCGGGGAGCTCCTACAATGAGCAGTTCTTC,CASIAGSSYNEQFF
-,-,TRBV6-5,TRBJ1-1,TGTGCCAGCAGGGTCCCAGTGAACACTGAAGCTTTCTTT,CASRVPVNTEAFF
-,TRBD2,TRBV10-1,TRBJ2-1,TGCGCCAGCAGTGGGGGACTAGCTCTCTCCTACAATGAGCAGTTCTTC,CASSGGLALSYNEQFF
-,-,TRBV7-7,TRBJ2-3,TGTGCCAGCAGCTTGAGGCCTGGAAGCACAGATACGCAGTATTTT,CASSLRPGSTDTQYF
-,TRBD1,TRBV13,TRBJ2-2,TGTGCCAGCAGCTTGGGACAGACCTACACCGGGGAGCTGTTTTTT,CASSLGQTYTGELFF
few,-,TRBV29-1,TRBJ2-2,TGCAGCGCGACGGGTTCCCTGGGACAAATCCATGCGAACACCGGGGAGCTGTTTTTT,CSATGSLGQIHANTGELFF
once,-,TRBV6-1,TRBJ1-6,TGTGCCAGCAGTGATAGTAGGGGGAGGGGTCGATTCCACTTT,CASSDSRGRGRFHF
-,TRBD1,TRBV6-5,TRBJ2-5,TGTGCCAGCAGTCCCCTCGGACAGGGCCAAGAGACCCAGTACTTC,CASSPLGQGQETQYF
few,TRBD2,TRBV7-8,TRBJ2-1,TGTGCCAGCAGCCTACAAAAACTAGCGGGAGGGCCCGGTGAGCAGTTCTTC,CASSLQKLAGGPGEQFF
-,TRBD2,TRBV27,TRBJ2-1,TGTGCCAGCAGTTTATCGGGACTAGCGGGACGAAGGGAGCAGTTCTTC,CASSLSGLAGRREQFF
few,TRBD2,TRBV5-6,TRBJ2-3,TGTGCCAGCAGCTTTCTCGGGACTAGTCATGTAGATACGCAGTATTTT,CASSFLGTSHVDTQYF
-,TRBD2,TRBV11-2,TRBJ2-1,TGTGCCAGCAGCCCCCGGGGGAGCGGGAGAAATGAGCAGTTCTTC,CASSPRGSGRNEQFF
-,-,TRBV7-2,TRBJ1-2,TGTGCCAGCAGCTTAGTGTTTTCCACGGTCGATGGCTACACCTTC,CASSLVFSTVDGYTF
few,TRBD1,TRBV28,TRBJ1-2,TGTGCCAGCAGTTTCCGGGGACAGGCGACATATGGCTACACCTTC,CASSFRGQATYGYTF
-,-,TRBV28,TRBJ1-1,TGTGCCAGCCAGGGGAGTGGAGGCCGCACTGAAGCTTTCTTT,CASQGSGGRTEAFF
once,TRBD1,TRBV5-6,TRBJ2-5,TGTGCCAGCAGCGGGACAGGGATCCAAGAGACCCAGTACTTC,CASSGTGIQETQYF
few,-,TRBV7-9,TRBJ2-2,TGTGCCAGCAGCCCGCTAGGTGGCGGGGAGCTGTTTTTT,CASSPLGGGELFF
-,-,TRBV5-6,TRBJ1-1,TGTGCCAGCAGCTTGCTTGGGGGCCAGATCAACACTGAAGCTTTCTTT,CASSLLGGQINTEAFF
few,TRBD1,TRBV5-4,TRBJ2-1,TGTGCCAGCAGCTCACAGACAGGGGAGTCCGTGAACAATGAGCAGTTCTTC,CASSSQTGESVNNEQFF
-,-,TRBV12-3/TRBV12-4,TRBJ2-7,TGTGCCAGCAGCCCGACCGGGGTCGAGCAGTACTTC,CASSPTGVEQYF
-,-,TRBV12-5,TRBJ1-6,TGTGCTAGTGGTCCGGGGGTGGTGTTAGGGAGCTCCTATAATTCACCCCTCCACTTT,CASGPGVVLGSSYNSPLHF
-,TRBD2,TRBV18,TRBJ2-3,TGTGCCAGCTCACCAGGCCTAACTAGCGGAACTAGCACAGATACGCAGTATTTT,CASSPGLTSGTSTDTQYF
-,-,TRBV11-3,TRBJ2-5,TGTGCCAGCAGCTTAGGGGAAAGGGTGAGCGGCGAGACCCAGTACTTC,CASSLGERVSGETQYF
-,TRBD1,TRBV29-1,TRBJ1-5,TGCAGCGTTACGGAGCAGACAGGGAGTAATCAGCCCCAGCATTTT,CSVTEQTGSNQPQHF
-,TRBD2,TRBV6-5,TRBJ2-3,TGTGCCAGCTTGGGACTACGCACAGATACGCAGTATTTT,CASLGLRTDTQYF
-,-,TRBV25-1,TRBJ1-1,TGTGCCAGCAGTGATTCGACAGTGAACACTGAAGCTTTCTTT,CASSDSTVNTEAFF